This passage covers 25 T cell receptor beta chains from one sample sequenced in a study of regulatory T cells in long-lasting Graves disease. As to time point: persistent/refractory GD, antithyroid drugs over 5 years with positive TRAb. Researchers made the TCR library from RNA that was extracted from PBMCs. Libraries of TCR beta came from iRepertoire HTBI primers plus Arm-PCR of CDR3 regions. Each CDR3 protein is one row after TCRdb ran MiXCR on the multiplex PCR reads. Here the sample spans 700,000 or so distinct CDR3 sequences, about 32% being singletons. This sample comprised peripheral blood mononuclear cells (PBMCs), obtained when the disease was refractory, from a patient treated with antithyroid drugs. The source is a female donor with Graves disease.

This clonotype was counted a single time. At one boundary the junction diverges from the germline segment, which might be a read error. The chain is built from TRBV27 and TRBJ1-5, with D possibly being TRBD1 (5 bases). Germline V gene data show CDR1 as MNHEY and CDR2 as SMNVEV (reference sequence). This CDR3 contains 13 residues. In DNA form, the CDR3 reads TGTGCCAGCAGTTTGGGGGGATATCAGCCCCGGCATTTT. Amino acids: CASSLGGYQPRHF.

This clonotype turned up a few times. The CDR3 reads CASRGDWVKYF. CDR3 nucleotide sequence: TGTGCCAGCAGGGGGGACTGGGTTAAGTACTTC. The V gene is TRBV6-2 or TRBV6-3, the J gene TRBJ2-7, with D perhaps matching TRBD2 (6 bases). Germline CDR1 is MNHEY and CDR2 is SVGEGT. The V end lost 6 bases, the J end lost 11 bases, and 14 bases lay between the germline ends. CDR3 size: 11 residues.

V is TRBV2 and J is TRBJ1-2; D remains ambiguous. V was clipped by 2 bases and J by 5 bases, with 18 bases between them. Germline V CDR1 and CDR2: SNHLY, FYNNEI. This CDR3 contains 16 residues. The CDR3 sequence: CASSESRGRQIYGYTF. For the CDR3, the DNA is TGTGCCAGCAGTGAATCTCGCGGACGGCAAATTTATGGCTACACCTTC. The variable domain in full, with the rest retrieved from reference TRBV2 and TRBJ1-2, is EPEVTQTPSHQVTQMGQEVILRCVPISNHLYFYWYRQILGQKVEFLVSFYNNEISEKSEIFDDQFSVERPDGSNFTLKIRSTKLEDSAMYFCASSESRGRQIYGYTFGSGTRLTVV.

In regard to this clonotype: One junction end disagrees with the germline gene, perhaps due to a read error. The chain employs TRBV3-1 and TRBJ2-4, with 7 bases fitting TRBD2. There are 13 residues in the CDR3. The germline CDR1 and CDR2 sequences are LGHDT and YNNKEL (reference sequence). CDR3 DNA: TGTGCCAGCAGCCAAGATTCTAGACTAGCTACCTTCTTC. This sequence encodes CASSQDSRLATFF. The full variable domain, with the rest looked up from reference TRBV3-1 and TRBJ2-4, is DTAVSQTPKYLVTQMGNDKSIKCEQNLGHDTMYWYKQDSKKFLKIMFSYNNKELIINETVPNRFSPKSPDKAHLNLHINSLELGDSAVYFCASSQDSRLATFFGAGTRLSVL.

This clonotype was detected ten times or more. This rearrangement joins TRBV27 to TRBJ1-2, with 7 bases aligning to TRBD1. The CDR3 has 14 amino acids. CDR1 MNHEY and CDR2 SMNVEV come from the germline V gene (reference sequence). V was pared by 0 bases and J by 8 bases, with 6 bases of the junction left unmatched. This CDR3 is CASSLSQGVRGYTF. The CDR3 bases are TGTGCCAGCAGTTTATCTCAGGGGGTGAGGGGCTACACCTTC.

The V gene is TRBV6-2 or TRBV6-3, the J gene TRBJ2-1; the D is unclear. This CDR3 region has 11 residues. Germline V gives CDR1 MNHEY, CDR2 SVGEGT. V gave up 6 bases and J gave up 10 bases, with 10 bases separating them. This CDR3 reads CASSLPGEQFF. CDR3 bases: TGTGCCAGCAGCCTTCCAGGCGAGCAGTTCTTC.

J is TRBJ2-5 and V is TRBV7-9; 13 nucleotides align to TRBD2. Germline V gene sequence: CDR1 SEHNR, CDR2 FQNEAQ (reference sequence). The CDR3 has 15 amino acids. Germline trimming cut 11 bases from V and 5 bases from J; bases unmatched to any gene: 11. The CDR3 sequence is CAGSRLAGGWETQYF. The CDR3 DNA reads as TGTGCCGGGAGCCGACTAGCGGGAGGTTGGGAGACCCAGTACTTC.

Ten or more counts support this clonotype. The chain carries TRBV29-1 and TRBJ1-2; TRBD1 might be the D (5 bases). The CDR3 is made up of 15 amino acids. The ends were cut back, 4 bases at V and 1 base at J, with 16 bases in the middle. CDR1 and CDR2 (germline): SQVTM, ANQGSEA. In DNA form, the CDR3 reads TGCAGCGTTGGGTTGGTTGCAGGGCTTAACTATGGCTACACCTTC. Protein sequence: CSVGLVAGLNYGYTF.

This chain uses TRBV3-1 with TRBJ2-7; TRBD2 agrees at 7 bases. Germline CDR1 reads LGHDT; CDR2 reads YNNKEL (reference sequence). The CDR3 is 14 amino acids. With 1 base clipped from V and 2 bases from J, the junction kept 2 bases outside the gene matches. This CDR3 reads CASSQALAAYEQYF. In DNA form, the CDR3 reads TGTGCCAGCAGCCAAGCTCTAGCGGCCTACGAGCAGTACTTC.

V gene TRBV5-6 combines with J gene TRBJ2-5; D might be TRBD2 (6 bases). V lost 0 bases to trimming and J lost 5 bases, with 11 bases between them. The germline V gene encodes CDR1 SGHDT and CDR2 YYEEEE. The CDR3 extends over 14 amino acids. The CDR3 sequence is CASSLVREWETQYF. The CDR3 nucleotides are TGTGCCAGCAGCTTGGTTCGGGAGTGGGAGACCCAGTACTTC.

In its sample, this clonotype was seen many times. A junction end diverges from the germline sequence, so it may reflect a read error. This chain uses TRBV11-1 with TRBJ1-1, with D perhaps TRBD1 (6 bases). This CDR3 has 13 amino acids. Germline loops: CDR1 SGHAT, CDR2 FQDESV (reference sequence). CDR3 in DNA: TGTGCTAGCAGCCCCCGGCAGGGGAGTGAAGCTTTCTTT. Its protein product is CASSPRQGSEAFF.

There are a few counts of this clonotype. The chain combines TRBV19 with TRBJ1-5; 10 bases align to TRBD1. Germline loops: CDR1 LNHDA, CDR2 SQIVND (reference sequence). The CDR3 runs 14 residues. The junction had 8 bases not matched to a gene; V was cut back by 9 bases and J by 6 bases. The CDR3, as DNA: TGTGCCAGCTTGGGACAGGGGATTACTCAGCCCCAGCATTTT. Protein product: CASLGQGITQPQHF.

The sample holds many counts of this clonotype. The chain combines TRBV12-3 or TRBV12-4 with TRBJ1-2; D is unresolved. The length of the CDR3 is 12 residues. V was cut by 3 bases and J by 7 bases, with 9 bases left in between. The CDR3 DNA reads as TGTGCCAGCAGTTTTGGCCAGCCTGGCTACACCTTC. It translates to CASSFGQPGYTF.

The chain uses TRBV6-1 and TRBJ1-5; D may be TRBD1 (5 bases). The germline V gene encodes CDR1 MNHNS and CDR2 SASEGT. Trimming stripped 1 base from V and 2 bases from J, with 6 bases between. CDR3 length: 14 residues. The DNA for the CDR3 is TGTGCCAGCAGTGAAGGGGGGGGCAATCAGCCCCAGCATTTT. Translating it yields CASSEGGGNQPQHF.

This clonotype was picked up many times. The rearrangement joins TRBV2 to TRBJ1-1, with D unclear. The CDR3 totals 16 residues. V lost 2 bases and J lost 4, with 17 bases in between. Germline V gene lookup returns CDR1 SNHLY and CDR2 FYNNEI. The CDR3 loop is CASSERQTVWATEAFF. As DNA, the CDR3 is TGTGCCAGCAGTGAAAGACAAACCGTGTGGGCCACTGAAGCTTTCTTT.

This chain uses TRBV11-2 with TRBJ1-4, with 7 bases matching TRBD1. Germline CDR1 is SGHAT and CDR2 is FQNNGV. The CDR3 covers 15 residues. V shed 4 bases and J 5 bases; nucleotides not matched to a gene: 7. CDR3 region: CASSYQGGINEKLFF. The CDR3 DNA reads TGTGCCAGCAGCTACCAGGGGGGAATAAATGAAAAACTGTTTTTT.

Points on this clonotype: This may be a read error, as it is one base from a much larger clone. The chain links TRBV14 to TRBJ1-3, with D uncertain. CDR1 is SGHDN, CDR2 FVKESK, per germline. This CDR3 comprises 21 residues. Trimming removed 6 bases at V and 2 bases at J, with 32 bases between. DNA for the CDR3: TGTGCCAGCAGATCCCCCATCGAGTTGAGGGAGGTGTATCGCCCTGGAAACACCATATATTTT. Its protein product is CASRSPIELREVYRPGNTIYF.

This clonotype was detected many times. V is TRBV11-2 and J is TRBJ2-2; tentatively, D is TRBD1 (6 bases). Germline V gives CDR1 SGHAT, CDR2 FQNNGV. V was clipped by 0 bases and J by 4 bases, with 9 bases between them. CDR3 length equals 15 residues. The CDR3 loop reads CASSLDGQITGELFF. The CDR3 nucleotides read TGTGCCAGCAGCTTAGACGGACAGATCACCGGGGAGCTGTTTTTT.

The CDR3 is CASSMGAQETQYF. In DNA, the CDR3 is TGTGCCAGTAGTATGGGGGCCCAAGAGACCCAGTACTTC. The chain couples TRBV19 to TRBJ2-5; possible D gene TRBD1, 6 bases. V was trimmed by 3 bases and J by 1 base, leaving 6 bases between them. The germline gives CDR1 LNHDA, CDR2 SQIVND (reference sequence). The CDR3 covers 13 residues.

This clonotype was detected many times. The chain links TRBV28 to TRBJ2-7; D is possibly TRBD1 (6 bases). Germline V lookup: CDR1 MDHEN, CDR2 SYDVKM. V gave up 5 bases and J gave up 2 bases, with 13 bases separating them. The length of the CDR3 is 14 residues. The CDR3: CASSPQGRTYEQYF. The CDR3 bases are TGTGCCAGCAGTCCGCAGGGGAGAACCTACGAGCAGTACTTC.

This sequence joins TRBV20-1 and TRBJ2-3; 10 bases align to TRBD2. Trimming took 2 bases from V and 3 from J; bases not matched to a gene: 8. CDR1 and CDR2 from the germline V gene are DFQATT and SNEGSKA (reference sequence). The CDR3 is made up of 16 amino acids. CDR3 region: CSARSGRGPWTDTQYF. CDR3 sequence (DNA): TGCAGTGCTAGAAGCGGGAGGGGCCCCTGGACAGATACGCAGTATTTT.

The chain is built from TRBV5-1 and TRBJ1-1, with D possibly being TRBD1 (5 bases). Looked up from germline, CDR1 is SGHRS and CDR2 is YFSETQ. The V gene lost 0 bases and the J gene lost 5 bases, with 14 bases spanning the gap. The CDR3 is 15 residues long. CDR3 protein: CASSLAGAPGTEAFF. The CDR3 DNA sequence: TGCGCCAGCAGCTTGGCCGGGGCTCCGGGGACTGAAGCTTTCTTT.

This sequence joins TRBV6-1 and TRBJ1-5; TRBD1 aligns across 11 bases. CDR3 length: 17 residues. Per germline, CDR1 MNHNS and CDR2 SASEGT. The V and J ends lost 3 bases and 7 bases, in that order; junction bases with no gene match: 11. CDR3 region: CASSEYWGQGDRQPQHF. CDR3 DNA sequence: TGTGCCAGCAGTGAGTATTGGGGACAGGGGGACCGGCAGCCCCAGCATTTT.

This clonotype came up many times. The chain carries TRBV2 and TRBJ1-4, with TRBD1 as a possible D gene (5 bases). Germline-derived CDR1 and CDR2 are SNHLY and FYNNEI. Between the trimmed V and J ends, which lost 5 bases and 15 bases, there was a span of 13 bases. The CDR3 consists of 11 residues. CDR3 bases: TGTGCCAGCAGTTTCGCACAGGTAGTGTTTTTT. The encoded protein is CASSFAQVVFF.

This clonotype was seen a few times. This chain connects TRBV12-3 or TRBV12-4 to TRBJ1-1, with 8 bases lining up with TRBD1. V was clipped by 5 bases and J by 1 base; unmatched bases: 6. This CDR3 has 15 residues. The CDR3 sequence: CASSATGTGNTEAFF. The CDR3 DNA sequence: TGTGCCAGCAGTGCTACCGGGACAGGGAACACTGAAGCTTTCTTT.